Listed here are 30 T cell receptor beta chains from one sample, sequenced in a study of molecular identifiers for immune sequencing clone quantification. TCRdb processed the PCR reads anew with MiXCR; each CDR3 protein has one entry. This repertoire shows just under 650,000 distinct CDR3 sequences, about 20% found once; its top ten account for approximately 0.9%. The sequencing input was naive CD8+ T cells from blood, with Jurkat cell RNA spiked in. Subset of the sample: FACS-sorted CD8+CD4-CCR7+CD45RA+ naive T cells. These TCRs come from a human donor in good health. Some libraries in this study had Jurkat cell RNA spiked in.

CDR3 region: CASSLSMGPVRGYTF. In nucleotides, the CDR3 is TGTGCCAGCAGTTTATCGATGGGTCCCGTGCGTGGCTACACCTTC. V is TRBV27 and J is TRBJ1-2, with D hard to call. Germline V gene lookup returns CDR1 MNHEY and CDR2 SMNVEV (reference sequence). The CDR3 is 15 amino acids. The V end lost 0 bases, the J end lost 7 bases, and 15 bases lay between the germline ends.

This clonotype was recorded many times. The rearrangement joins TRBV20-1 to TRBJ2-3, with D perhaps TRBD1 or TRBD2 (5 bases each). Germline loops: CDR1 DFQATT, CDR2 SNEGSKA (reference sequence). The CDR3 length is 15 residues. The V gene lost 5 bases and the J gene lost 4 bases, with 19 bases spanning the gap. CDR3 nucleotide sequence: TGCAGTGCTCCGGGGCTAGCTACTTTCGCAGATACGCAGTATTTT. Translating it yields CSAPGLATFADTQYF.

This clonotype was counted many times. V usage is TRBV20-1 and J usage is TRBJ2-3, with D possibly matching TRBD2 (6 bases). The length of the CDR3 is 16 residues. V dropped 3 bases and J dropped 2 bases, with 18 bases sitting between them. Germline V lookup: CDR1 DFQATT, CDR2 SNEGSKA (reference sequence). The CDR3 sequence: CSARTGVRGYTDTQYF. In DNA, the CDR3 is TGCAGTGCTAGGACTGGTGTGCGGGGTTACACAGATACGCAGTATTTT.

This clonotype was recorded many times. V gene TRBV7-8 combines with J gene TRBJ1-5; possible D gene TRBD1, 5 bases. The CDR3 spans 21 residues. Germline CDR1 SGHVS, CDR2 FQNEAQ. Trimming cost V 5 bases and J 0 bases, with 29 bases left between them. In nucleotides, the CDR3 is TGTGCCAGCAGCGTAATGTACCTTCCGGGACGGAACGACAATAGCAATCAGCCCCAGCATTTT. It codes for CASSVMYLPGRNDNSNQPQHF.

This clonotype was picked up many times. The CDR3 sequence is CASRNRGGTYEQYF. CDR3 sequence (DNA): TGTGCCAGCAGAAACAGGGGGGGGACCTACGAGCAGTACTTC. This chain joins TRBV27 and TRBJ2-7, with a possible D match to TRBD1 (8 bases). This CDR3 has 14 residues. CDR1 and CDR2 (germline): MNHEY, SMNVEV (reference sequence). The ends were cut back, 6 bases at V and 2 bases at J, with 14 bases in the middle.

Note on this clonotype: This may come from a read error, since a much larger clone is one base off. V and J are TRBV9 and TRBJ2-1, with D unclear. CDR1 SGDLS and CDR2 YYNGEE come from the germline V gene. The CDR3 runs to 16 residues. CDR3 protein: CASSVEVLSSYNEQLF. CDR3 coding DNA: TGTGCCAGCAGCGTAGAAGTCCTGAGCTCCTACAATGAGCAGCTCTTC.

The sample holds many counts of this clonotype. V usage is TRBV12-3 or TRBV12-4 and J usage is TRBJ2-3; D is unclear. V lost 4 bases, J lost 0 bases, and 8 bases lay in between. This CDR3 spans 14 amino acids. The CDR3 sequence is CASSYGISTDTQYF. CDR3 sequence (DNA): TGTGCCAGCAGTTATGGGATAAGCACAGATACGCAGTATTTT.

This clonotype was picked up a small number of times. The CDR3 DNA follows: TGCGCCAGCAGCTTGGAGGGCGGGGGGGCGCCAGATACGCAGTATTTT. As protein: CASSLEGGGAPDTQYF. The rearrangement joins TRBV5-1 to TRBJ2-3, with TRBD2 identical over 9 bases. CDR3 length: 16 residues. The germline V gene encodes CDR1 SGHRS and CDR2 YFSETQ. V shed 0 bases and J 4 bases; nucleotides not matched to a gene: 6. Variable domain in full (rest from reference TRBV5-1 and TRBJ2-3): KAGVTQTPRYLIKTRGQQVTLSCSPISGHRSVSWYQQTPGQGLQFLFEYFSETQRNKGNFPGRFSGRQFSNSRSEMNVSTLELGDSALYLCASSLEGGGAPDTQYFGPGTRLTVL.

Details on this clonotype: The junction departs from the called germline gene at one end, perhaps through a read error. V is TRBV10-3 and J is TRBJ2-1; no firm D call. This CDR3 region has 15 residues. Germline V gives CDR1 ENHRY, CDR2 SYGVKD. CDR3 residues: CAFSQVDSSYNEQFF. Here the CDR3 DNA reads TGCGCCTTCAGTCAAGTCGATAGCTCCTACAATGAGCAGTTCTTC.

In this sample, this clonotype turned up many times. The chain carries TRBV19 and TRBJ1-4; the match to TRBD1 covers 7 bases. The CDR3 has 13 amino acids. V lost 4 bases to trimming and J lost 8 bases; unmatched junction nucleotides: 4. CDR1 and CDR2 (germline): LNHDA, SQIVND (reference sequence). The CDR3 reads CASSTMTGEKLFF. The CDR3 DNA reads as TGTGCCAGTAGTACCATGACAGGGGAAAAACTGTTTTTT.

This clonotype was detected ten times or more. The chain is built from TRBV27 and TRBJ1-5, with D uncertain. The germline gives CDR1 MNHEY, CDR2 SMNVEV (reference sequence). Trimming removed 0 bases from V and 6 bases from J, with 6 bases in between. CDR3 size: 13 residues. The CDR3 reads CASSLSVLQPQHF. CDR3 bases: TGTGCCAGCAGTTTATCGGTCCTTCAGCCCCAGCATTTT.

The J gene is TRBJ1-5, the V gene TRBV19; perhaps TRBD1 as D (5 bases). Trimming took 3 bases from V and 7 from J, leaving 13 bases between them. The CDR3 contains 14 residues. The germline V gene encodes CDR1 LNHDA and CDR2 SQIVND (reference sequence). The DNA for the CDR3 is TGTGCCAGTAGTATGTTCGGGGGAGAGCAGCCCCAGCATTTT. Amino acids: CASSMFGGEQPQHF.

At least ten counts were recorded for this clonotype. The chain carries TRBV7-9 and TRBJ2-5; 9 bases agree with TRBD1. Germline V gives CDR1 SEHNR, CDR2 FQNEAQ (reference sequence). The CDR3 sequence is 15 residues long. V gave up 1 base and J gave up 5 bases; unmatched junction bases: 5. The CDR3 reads CASSLGRTGEETQYF. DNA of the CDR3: TGTGCCAGCAGCTTAGGCCGGACAGGGGAGGAGACCCAGTACTTC.

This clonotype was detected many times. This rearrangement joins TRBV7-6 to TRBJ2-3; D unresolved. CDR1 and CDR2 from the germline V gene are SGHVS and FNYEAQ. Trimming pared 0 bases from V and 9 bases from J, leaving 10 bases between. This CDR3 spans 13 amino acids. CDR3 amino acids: CASSLADHPTQYF. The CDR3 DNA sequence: TGTGCCAGCAGCTTAGCGGACCACCCCACGCAGTATTTT. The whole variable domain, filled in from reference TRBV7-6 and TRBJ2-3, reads GAGVSQSPRYKVTKRGQDVALRCDPISGHVSLYWYRQALGQGPEFLTYFNYEAQQDKSGLPNDRFSAERPEGSISTLTIQRTEQRDSAMYRCASSLADHPTQYFGPGTRLTVL.

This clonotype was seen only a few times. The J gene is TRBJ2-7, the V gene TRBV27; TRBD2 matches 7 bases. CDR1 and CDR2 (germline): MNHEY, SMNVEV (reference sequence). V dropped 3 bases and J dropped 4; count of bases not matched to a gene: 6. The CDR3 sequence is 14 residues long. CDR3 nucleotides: TGTGCCAGCAGTTTCTCAAGGGAGGGTTACGAGCAGTACTTC. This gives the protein CASSFSREGYEQYF.

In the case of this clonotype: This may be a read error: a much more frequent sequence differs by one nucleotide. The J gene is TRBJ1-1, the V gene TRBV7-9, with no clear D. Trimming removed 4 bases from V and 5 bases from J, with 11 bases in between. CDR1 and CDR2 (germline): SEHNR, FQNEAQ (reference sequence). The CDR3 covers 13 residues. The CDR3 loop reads CASSSPIETEAFF. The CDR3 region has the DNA TGTGCCAGCAGCTCCCCGATAGAGACTGAAGCTTTCTTT.

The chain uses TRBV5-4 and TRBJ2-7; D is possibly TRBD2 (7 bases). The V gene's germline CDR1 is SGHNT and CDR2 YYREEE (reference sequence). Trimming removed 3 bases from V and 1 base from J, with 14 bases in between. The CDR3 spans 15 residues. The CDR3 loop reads CASSSNREGSYEQYF. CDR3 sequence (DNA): TGTGCCAGCAGCTCAAACAGGGAGGGGTCCTACGAGCAGTACTTC. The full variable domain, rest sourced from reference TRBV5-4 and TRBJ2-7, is ETGVTQSPTHLIKTRGQQVTLRCSSQSGHNTVSWYQQALGQGPQFIFQYYREEENGRGNFPPRFSGLQFPNYSSELNVNALELDDSALYLCASSSNREGSYEQYFGPGTRLTVT.

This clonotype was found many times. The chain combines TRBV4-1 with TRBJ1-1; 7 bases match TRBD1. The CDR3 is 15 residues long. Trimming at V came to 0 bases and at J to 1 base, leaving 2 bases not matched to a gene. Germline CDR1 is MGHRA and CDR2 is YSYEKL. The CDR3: CASSQEDRPNTEAFF. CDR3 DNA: TGCGCCAGCAGCCAAGAGGACAGGCCGAACACTGAAGCTTTCTTT.

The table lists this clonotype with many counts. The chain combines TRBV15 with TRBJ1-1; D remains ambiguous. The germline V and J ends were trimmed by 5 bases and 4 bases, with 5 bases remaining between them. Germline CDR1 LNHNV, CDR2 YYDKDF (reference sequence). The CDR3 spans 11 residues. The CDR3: CATSPGTEAFF. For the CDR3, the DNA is TGTGCCACCAGCCCCGGCACTGAAGCTTTCTTT.

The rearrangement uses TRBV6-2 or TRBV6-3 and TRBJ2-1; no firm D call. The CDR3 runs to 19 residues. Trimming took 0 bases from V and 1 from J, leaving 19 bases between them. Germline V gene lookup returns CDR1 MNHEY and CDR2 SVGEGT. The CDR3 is CASSYSTARALTSYNEQFF. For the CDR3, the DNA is TGTGCCAGCAGTTACTCGACCGCACGAGCTTTAACTTCCTACAATGAGCAGTTCTTC.

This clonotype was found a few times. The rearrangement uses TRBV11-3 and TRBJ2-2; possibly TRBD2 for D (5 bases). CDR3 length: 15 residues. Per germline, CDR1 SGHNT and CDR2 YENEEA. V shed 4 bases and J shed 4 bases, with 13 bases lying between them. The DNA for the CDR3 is TGTGCCAGCAGCTCGTATCGGGGATCCACCGGGGAGCTGTTTTTT. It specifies CASSSYRGSTGELFF. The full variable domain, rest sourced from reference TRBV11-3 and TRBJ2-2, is EAGVVQSPRYKIIEKKQPVAFWCNPISGHNTLYWYLQNLGQGPELLIRYENEEAVDDSQLPKDRFSAERLKGVDSTLKIQPAELGDSAVYLCASSSYRGSTGELFFGEGSRLTVL.

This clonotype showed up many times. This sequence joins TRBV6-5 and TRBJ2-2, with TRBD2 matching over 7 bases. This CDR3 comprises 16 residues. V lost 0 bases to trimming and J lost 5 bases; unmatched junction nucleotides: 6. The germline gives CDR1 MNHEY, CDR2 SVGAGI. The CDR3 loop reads CASSYSSGRGTGELFF. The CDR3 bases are TGTGCCAGCAGTTACTCATCGGGGCGGGGGACCGGGGAGCTGTTTTTT.

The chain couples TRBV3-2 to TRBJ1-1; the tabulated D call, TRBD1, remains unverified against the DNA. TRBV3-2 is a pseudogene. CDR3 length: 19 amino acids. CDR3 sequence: CASSQDLGGGEYKNTEAFF. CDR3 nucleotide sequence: TGTGCCAGCAGCCAAGATCTGGGAGGGGGCGAATATAAGAACACTGAAGCTTTCTTT.

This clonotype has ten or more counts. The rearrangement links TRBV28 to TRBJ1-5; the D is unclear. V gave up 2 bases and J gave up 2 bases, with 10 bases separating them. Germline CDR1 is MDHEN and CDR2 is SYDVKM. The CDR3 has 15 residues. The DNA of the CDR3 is TGTGCCAGCAGTTTAATGGGAATGGGCAATCAGCCCCAGCATTTT. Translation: CASSLMGMGNQPQHF.

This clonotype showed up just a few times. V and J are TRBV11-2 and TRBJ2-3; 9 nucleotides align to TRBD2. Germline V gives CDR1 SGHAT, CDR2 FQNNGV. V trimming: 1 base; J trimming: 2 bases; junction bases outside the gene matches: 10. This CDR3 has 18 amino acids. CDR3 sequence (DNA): TGTGCCAGCAGCTTAGTTTCACTAGCGGGCCTGTACACAGATACGCAGTATTTT. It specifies CASSLVSLAGLYTDTQYF.

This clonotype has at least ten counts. CDR3 nucleotide sequence: TGCAGTGCTCGAACCGGGACAGGGTACGAGCAGTACTTC. Protein: CSARTGTGYEQYF. The chain uses TRBV20-1 and TRBJ2-7; TRBD1 matches at 9 bases. The germline V gene has CDR1 DFQATT and CDR2 SNEGSKA (reference sequence). J gave up 4 bases and V 5 bases, and 6 bases lay outside the gene matches. This CDR3 spans 13 amino acids.

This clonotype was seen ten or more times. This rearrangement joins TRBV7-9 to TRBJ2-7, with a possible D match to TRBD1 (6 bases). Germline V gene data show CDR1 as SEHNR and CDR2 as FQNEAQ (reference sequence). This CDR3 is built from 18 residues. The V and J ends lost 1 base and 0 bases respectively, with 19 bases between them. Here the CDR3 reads CASSLGSALTGTSYEQYF. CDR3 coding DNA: TGTGCCAGCAGCTTAGGATCCGCGTTGACAGGAACCTCCTACGAGCAGTACTTC.

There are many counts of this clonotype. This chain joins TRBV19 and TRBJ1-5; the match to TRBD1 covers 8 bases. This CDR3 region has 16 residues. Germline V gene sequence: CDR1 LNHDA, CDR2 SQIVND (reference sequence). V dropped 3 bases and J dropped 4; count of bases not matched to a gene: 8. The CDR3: CASSIGQGWGNQPQHF. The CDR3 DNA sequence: TGTGCCAGTAGTATTGGACAGGGTTGGGGGAATCAGCCCCAGCATTTT.

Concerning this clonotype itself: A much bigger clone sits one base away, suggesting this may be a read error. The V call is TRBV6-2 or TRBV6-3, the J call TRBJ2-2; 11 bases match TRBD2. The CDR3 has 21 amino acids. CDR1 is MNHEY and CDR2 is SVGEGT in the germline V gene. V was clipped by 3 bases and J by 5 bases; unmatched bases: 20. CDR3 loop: CASSYLPGASGRRRSTGELFF. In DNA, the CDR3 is TGTGCCAGCAGTTATTTGCCCGGGGCTAGCGGGAGGAGAAGGTCTACCGGGGAGCTGTTTTTT.

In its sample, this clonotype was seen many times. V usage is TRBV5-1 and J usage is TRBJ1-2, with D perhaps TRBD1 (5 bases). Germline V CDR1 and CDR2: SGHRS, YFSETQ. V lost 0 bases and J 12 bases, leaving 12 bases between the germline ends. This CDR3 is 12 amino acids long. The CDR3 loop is CASSLAGGSDTF. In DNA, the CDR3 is TGCGCCAGCAGCTTGGCGGGGGGTTCCGACACCTTC.